Below are 26 T cell receptor beta chains sequenced from a single sample in a study of blood T cell repertoires in COVID-19. Produced via immunoSEQ multiplex PCR; TCRdb's table is partial and in-frame only. In the table there are roughly 100,000 clones, just under 85% of which are singletons. The sequencing sample was made of peripheral blood. These receptors all stem from a woman aged 80 or over with active or convalescent COVID-19.

The gene calls are TRBV4-3 and TRBJ1-1, with TRBD1 as a possible D gene (5 bases). Trimming removed 0 bases at V and 6 bases at J, with 11 bases between. This CDR3 is 14 amino acids long. Looked up from germline, CDR1 is LGHNA and CDR2 is YSLEER. CDR3 protein: CASSQDLRAAEAFF. The CDR3 nucleotides read TGCGCCAGCAGCCAAGATCTCAGGGCGGCTGAAGCTTTCTTT.

V is TRBV10-3 and J is TRBJ2-5; 7 bases map to TRBD2. The CDR3 totals 13 residues. V lost 3 bases and J lost 3; bases outside the gene matches: 1. CDR1 and CDR2 (germline): ENHRY, SYGVKD. Here the CDR3 DNA reads TGTGCCATCAGTGAAGCGGGGAAAGAGACCCAGTACTTC. This codes for CAISEAGKETQYF.

The rearrangement links TRBV9 to TRBJ1-5; 9 bases line up with TRBD1. The CDR3 spans 15 residues. J gave up 7 bases and V 4 bases, and 9 bases lay outside the gene matches. CDR1 is SGDLS and CDR2 is YYNGEE in the germline V gene. This CDR3 is CASSSDSDRGQPQHF. The CDR3 coding sequence is TGTGCCAGCAGCTCAGACTCGGACAGGGGACAGCCCCAGCATTTT.

J is TRBJ2-7 and V is TRBV27; the match to TRBD2 covers 9 bases. The CDR3 runs 14 residues. Germline V gene data show CDR1 as MNHEY and CDR2 as SMNVEV (reference sequence). The V segment lost 2 bases and the J segment 6 bases; nucleotides outside the gene matches: 5. The CDR3 nucleotides are TGTGCCAGCAGTTTAGGGGGACTAGCTGTCGAGCAGTACTTC. This translates into CASSLGGLAVEQYF.

The chain uses TRBV6-2 or TRBV6-3 and TRBJ1-1; D not resolved. Deletions cut 6 bases from V and 4 bases from J, with 12 bases between. From germline, CDR1 is MNHEY and CDR2 SVGEGT. CDR3 length: 13 residues. CDR3 amino acids: CASSLGRSTEAFF. Written as DNA, the CDR3 is TGTGCCAGCAGCCTCGGGAGGAGCACTGAAGCTTTCTTT.

The V gene is TRBV28, the J gene TRBJ1-4, with 9 bases fitting TRBD1. This CDR3 contains 17 residues. Germline lookup yields CDR1 MDHEN and CDR2 SYDVKM. Trimming removed 1 base from V and 3 bases from J; junction bases left unmatched: 6. CDR3 sequence reads: CASSLLGQGLANEKLFF. CDR3 bases: TGTGCCAGCAGTTTATTAGGACAGGGGCTCGCTAATGAAAAACTGTTTTTT.

The V gene is TRBV4-1, the J gene TRBJ1-6; 9 bases align to TRBD1. This CDR3 has 15 amino acids. After removal of 2 bases from V and 7 bases from J, the junction contained 3 bases not matched to a gene. From germline, CDR1 is MGHRA and CDR2 YSYEKL. CDR3 bases: TGCGCCAGCAGCCAACGGACAGGGGAGAATTCACCCCTCCACTTT. It codes for CASSQRTGENSPLHF.

The CDR3 DNA follows: TGTGCCAGCAGACCCAACAGGGAGCACTATGGCTACACCTTC. Protein sequence: CASRPNREHYGYTF. The chain couples TRBV2 to TRBJ1-2; a weak D match, TRBD1 (6 bases). Germline V CDR1 and CDR2: SNHLY, FYNNEI. The CDR3 extends over 14 amino acids. With 6 bases removed from V and 3 bases from J, the gap between germline ends came to 14 bases. Using reference TRBV2 and TRBJ1-2 for the parts outside the CDR3, the full variable domain is EPEVTQTPSHQVTQMGQEVILRCVPISNHLYFYWYRQILGQKVEFLVSFYNNEISEKSEIFDDQFSVERPDGSNFTLKIRSTKLEDSAMYFCASRPNREHYGYTFGSGTRLTVV.

V is TRBV28 and J is TRBJ1-5, with D possibly TRBD1 on 5 matching bases. This CDR3 contains 14 residues. Germline V gene data show CDR1 as MDHEN and CDR2 as SYDVKM. V lost 6 bases, J lost 4 bases, and 13 bases lay in between. CDR3 DNA sequence: TGTGCCAGCAGCCGTTTGGGGGGAAATCAGCCCCAGCATTTT. It is translated as CASSRLGGNQPQHF.

This sequence joins TRBV2 and TRBJ1-2; TRBD1 might be the D (5 bases). Germline values: CDR1 SNHLY, CDR2 FYNNEI. The CDR3 runs to 11 residues. V was clipped by 8 bases and J by 8 bases, with 12 bases between them. CDR3 nucleotides: TGTGCCAGCCATCCGGGGGAAGGCTACACCTTC. This encodes CASHPGEGYTF.

The rearrangement joins TRBV19 to TRBJ2-7; a weak D match, TRBD2 (6 bases). V dropped 1 base and J dropped 7 bases, with 17 bases sitting between them. This CDR3 has 15 residues. Germline CDR1 reads LNHDA; CDR2 reads SQIVND (reference sequence). The CDR3 sequence: CASSIGLRGRSEQYF. The CDR3 DNA is TGTGCCAGTAGTATAGGTTTGCGGGGTAGATCGGAGCAGTACTTC.

CDR3 sequence reads: CASGLFTSGTNEQFF. For the CDR3, the DNA is TGTGCTAGTGGTTTGTTTACTAGCGGTACGAATGAGCAGTTCTTC. The chain is built from TRBV12-5 and TRBJ2-1, with 8 bases fitting TRBD2. CDR1 LGHNT and CDR2 FRNRAP come from the germline V gene. The junction had 7 bases not matched to a gene; V was cut back by 2 bases and J by 7 bases. This CDR3 has 15 amino acids.

The rearrangement uses TRBV9 and TRBJ1-3; D is perhaps TRBD1 (5 bases). Trimming left V 0 bases short and J 8 bases short, with 9 bases between. This CDR3 contains 13 residues. CDR1 is SGDLS, CDR2 YYNGEE, per germline. The DNA for the CDR3 is TGTGCCAGCAGCGTAGAACAGGCTGACACCATATATTTT. Its translation is CASSVEQADTIYF.

V and J are TRBV2 and TRBJ1-4; D not resolved. This CDR3 comprises 15 residues. The V gene lost 0 bases and the J gene lost 8 bases, with 13 bases spanning the gap. The germline CDR1 and CDR2 sequences are SNHLY and FYNNEI. Written as DNA, the CDR3 is TGTGCCAGCAGTGAAGCGGGGAGTCGTGACGAAAAACTGTTTTTT. Translating gives CASSEAGSRDEKLFF.

This clone has more than one count but fewer than ten. The rearrangement links TRBV19 to TRBJ1-1; D remains unclear. The V gene lost 5 bases and the J gene lost 4 bases, with 8 bases spanning the gap. Germline CDR1 and CDR2: LNHDA and SQIVND (reference sequence). This CDR3 spans 12 amino acids. CDR3 DNA: TGTGCCAGTAGTCGGTCAATCACTGAAGCTTTCTTT. Residues: CASSRSITEAFF.

The count of this clone is one. The rearrangement links TRBV5-4 to TRBJ2-1; 11 bases line up with TRBD2. The CDR3 runs to 17 residues. In germline, CDR1 is SGHNT, CDR2 YYREEE (reference sequence). With V trimmed by 3 bases and J by 6 bases, 11 bases remained unmatched. The CDR3 DNA sequence: TGTGCCAGCAGCTCCGCTAAACTAGCGGGGGAGCTCAATGAGCAGTTCTTC. Amino acid sequence: CASSSAKLAGELNEQFF.

J is TRBJ2-7 and V is TRBV12-3 or TRBV12-4; perhaps TRBD1 as D (6 bases). CDR3 length equals 11 residues. V was pared by 5 bases and J by 4 bases, with 6 bases between. The CDR3 protein is CASSTGYEQYF. The CDR3 bases are TGTGCCAGCAGTACAGGGTACGAGCAGTACTTC.

The chain employs TRBV6-2 or TRBV6-3 and TRBJ2-7; D uncertain. Trimming cost V 0 bases and J 2 bases, with 2 bases left between them. Germline CDR1 MNHEY, CDR2 SVGEGT. The CDR3 spans 12 residues. As DNA, the CDR3 is TGTGCCAGCAGTTACTCCACCTACGAGCAGTACTTC. It is translated as CASSYSTYEQYF.

The chain links TRBV28 to TRBJ2-5; TRBD2 aligns across 10 bases. The junction had 2 bases not matched to a gene; V was cut back by 10 bases and J by 0 bases. CDR3 size: 13 residues. CDR1 is MDHEN, CDR2 SYDVKM, per germline. The CDR3 sequence is CAILAGNQETQYF. The CDR3 DNA sequence: TGTGCCATACTAGCGGGGAACCAAGAGACCCAGTACTTC.

The V gene is TRBV7-8, the J gene TRBJ2-7, with 7 bases fitting TRBD1. The CDR3 contains 13 residues. Germline CDR1 SGHVS, CDR2 FQNEAQ. With 8 bases clipped from V and 4 bases from J, the junction kept 8 bases outside the gene matches. The CDR3 DNA follows: TGTGCCAGCCGTTCGTGGACAGGATACGAGCAGTACTTC. Translating it yields CASRSWTGYEQYF.

The chain employs TRBV28 and TRBJ1-5; TRBD1 matches at 9 bases. V shed 5 bases and J 7 bases; nucleotides not matched to a gene: 6. This CDR3 contains 14 residues. Per germline, CDR1 MDHEN and CDR2 SYDVKM. In DNA form, the CDR3 reads TGTGCCAGCAGTGGGGACAGGGTGAAACAGCCCCAGCATTTT. Its protein is CASSGDRVKQPQHF.

The rearrangement joins TRBV28 to TRBJ2-1; D is unresolved. CDR1 is MDHEN, CDR2 SYDVKM, per germline. The CDR3 covers 14 residues. V lost 6 bases to trimming and J lost 6 bases, with 15 bases between them. The CDR3 spells CASRPRWSGNEQFF. The CDR3 DNA reads TGTGCCAGCAGGCCTCGATGGTCAGGCAATGAGCAGTTCTTC.

This clone is a singleton in its sample. The chain joins TRBV11-2 to TRBJ2-7; D ambiguous. CDR3 length equals 14 residues. Germline-derived CDR1 and CDR2 are SGHAT and FQNNGV. Trimming removed 0 bases from V and 0 bases from J, with 6 bases in between. CDR3 loop: CASSLEPSSYEQYF. CDR3 bases: TGTGCCAGCAGCTTAGAGCCCAGCTCCTACGAGCAGTACTTC. Full variable domain (missing parts from reference TRBV11-2 and TRBJ2-7): EAGVAQSPRYKIIEKRQSVAFWCNPISGHATLYWYQQILGQGPKLLIQFQNNGVVDDSQLPKDRFSAERLKGVDSTLKIQPAKLEDSAVYLCASSLEPSSYEQYFGPGTRLTVT.

V gene TRBV11-2 combines with J gene TRBJ2-5, with 14 bases that match TRBD2. In germline, CDR1 is SGHAT, CDR2 FQNNGV. The CDR3 length is 16 residues. J was trimmed by 2 bases and V by 1 base; bases with no gene match: 0. CDR3: CASSLGLAGGQETQYF. The CDR3 nucleotides read TGTGCCAGCAGCTTAGGACTAGCGGGGGGGCAAGAGACCCAGTACTTC.

CDR3 protein: CASRPPGTDTQYF. The CDR3 DNA reads as TGTGCCAGTAGACCCCCGGGGACAGATACGCAGTATTTT. J is TRBJ2-3 and V is TRBV19, with D perhaps matching TRBD2 (5 bases). CDR3 length: 13 residues. In germline, CDR1 is LNHDA, CDR2 SQIVND (reference sequence). V was trimmed by 6 bases and J by 3 bases, leaving 10 bases between them.

V and J are TRBV16 and TRBJ1-1; 10 bases line up with TRBD1. Germline-derived CDR1 and CDR2 are KGHSY and FQNENV. The CDR3 runs 15 residues. The junction had 2 bases not matched to a gene; V was cut back by 0 bases and J by 4 bases. CDR3 protein: CASSQSRTGGTEAFF. Written as DNA, the CDR3 is TGTGCCAGCAGCCAATCCCGGACAGGGGGCACTGAAGCTTTCTTT.